This T cell receptor (beta chain) came from a study of cytomegalovirus exposure and HLA in healthy donors. Findings of the study overall: What a later analysis reportedly showed was that an Asian-associated ancestry cluster had fewer N-insertions than the roughly 720-donor mean.

PCR amplification relied on 60 Vbeta primers (plus 13 Jbeta primers). Assay: immunoSEQ multiplex PCR; the TCRdb copy retains only in-frame clones and omits some. Of 150,000 to 160,000 clones listed, 70% to 85% are singletons. V lost 7 bases and J lost 2, with 12 bases in between. Germline CDR1 reads MNHNY; CDR2 reads SVGAGI (reference sequence). The CDR3 consists of 13 residues. As to this clone: No antigen is known for it.

This TCR derives from a man in his thirties or forties in good health and CMV-seronegative. This chain uses TRBV6-6 with TRBJ2-7; a weak D match, TRBD1 (8 bases). The sequenced sample consisted of PBMCs. The CDR3 DNA reads TGTGCCAGCACTACAGGGGGGGCCTACGAGCAGTACTTC. Translated, it gives CASTTGGAYEQYF.